This T cell receptor (beta chain) was recorded in a study of blood T cell repertoires in COVID-19 (dated by TCRdb to 2018 to 2021). For context, the study as a whole: Collaborator samples came from the United States, Italy and Spain and covered acute and convalescent phases of COVID-19. Deeply sampled blood TCRbeta repertoires from subjects exposed to, actively infected with, or recovered from COVID-19 were included in the dataset. Where available, HLA class I and class II types were obtained from metadata supplied by the sample provider rather than from assay-based typing. The prospective study material was composed of cDNA or gDNA derived from T cells, B-cell-depleted T cells, or PBMCs. Samples came from the ongoing ImmuneRACE study (first 160 participants) plus 1,254 subjects from 6 global collaborators. The repertoires were released in a freely available public database meant as a resource for research on the immune response to SARS-CoV-2. Sample metadata almost always included a de-identified subject ID, COVID-19 status, age in years and sex.

The immunoSEQ Assay, a bias-controlled multiplex PCR, was used to amplify TCRbeta CDR3 regions from genomic DNA. In the paper's pipeline: Within the assay, amplification of reference gene primers was used to estimate how many nucleated cells each sample contained. Sequence reads were collapsed and filtered to measure the absolute abundance of every unique TCRbeta CDR3 rearrangement. For each sample, productive Simpson clonality was calculated as the square root of Simpson's diversity index over productive rearrangements. Imported from immuneACCESS, the table was reduced by TCRdb to in-frame sequences with V and J called. These copies leave out some clones; in studies compared against another copy, an unresolved V gene accounts for under half, and the cause of the remainder is not known. The V and J calls and clone size are taken from that table; D and trimming were inferred from the DNA. Present in this sample are 150,000 to 180,000 clones, 65% to 90% of which were seen just once. Of the sample, 9.8% is held by the ten largest clones.

This clone was seen a single time. The antigen it recognizes is unknown. No base-level quality is on record; no much larger clone is a single base apart. The investigation overall reported the following: Clinical and demographic metadata were provided uncurated, with the amount varying by source and participant.

The collaborating institutions used their own protocols to collect whole blood in K2EDTA tubes. For TCRbeta analysis, collaborator samples were shipped as frozen whole blood, as isolated PBMCs, or as DNA extracted from either sample type. The sequence derives from a woman aged 50 to 60 with acute or convalescent COVID-19. Sequenced input: peripheral blood.

CDR3 region: CAIPNRGYTF. DNA sequence: TGTGCCATCCCTAACCGGGGCTACACCTTC. The chain joins TRBV10-3 to TRBJ1-2, with no confident D gene call. CDR1 ENHRY and CDR2 SYGVKD were looked up in the germline V gene. V was cut back by 8 bases and J by 8 bases, leaving a gap of 9 bases between them. The cysteine opens and the phenylalanine closes a CDR3 of 10 amino acids. The retained sequence is limited to the CDR3, 30 bases, with the frame set at the first base.